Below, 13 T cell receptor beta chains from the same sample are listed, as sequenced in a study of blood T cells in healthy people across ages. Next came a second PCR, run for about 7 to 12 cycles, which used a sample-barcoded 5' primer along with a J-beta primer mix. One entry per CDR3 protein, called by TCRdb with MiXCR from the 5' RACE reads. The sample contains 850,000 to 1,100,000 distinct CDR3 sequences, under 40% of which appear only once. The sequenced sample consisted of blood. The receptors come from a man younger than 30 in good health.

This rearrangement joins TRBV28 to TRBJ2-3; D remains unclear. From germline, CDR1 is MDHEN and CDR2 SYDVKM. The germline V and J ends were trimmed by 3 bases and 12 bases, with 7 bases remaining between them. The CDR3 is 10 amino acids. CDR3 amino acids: CASSLVRQYF. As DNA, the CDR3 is TGTGCCAGCAGTTTGGTCAGACAGTATTTT.

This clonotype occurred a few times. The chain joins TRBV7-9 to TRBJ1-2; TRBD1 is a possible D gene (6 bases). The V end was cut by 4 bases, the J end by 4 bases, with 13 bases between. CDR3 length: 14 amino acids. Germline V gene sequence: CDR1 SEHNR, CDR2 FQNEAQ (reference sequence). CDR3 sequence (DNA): TGTGCCAGCAGCTCATTGACAGGAATCTATGGCTACACCTTC. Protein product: CASSSLTGIYGYTF.

In DNA, the CDR3 is TGTGCCAGCAGCTTAGCGCAAGGAAAGACCCAGTTCTTC. Amino acids: CASSLAQGKTQFF. This rearrangement joins TRBV7-2 to TRBJ2-1; D ambiguous. Germline V gene data show CDR1 as SGHTA and CDR2 as FQGNSA. There are 13 residues in the CDR3. V was cut by 0 bases and J by 13 bases, with 13 bases left in between.

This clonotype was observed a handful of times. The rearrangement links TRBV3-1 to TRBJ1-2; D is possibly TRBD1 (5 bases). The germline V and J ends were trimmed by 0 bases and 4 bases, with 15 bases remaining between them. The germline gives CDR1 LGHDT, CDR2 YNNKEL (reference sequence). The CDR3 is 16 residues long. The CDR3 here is CASSQEGARGSYGYTF. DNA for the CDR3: TGTGCCAGCAGCCAAGAAGGGGCCCGTGGGAGCTATGGCTACACCTTC.

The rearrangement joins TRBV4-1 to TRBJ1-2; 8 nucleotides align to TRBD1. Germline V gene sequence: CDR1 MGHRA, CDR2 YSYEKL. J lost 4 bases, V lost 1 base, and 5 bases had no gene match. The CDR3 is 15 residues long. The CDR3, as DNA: TGCGCCAGCAGCCAAGCGGACAGGGTCGGCTATGGCTACACCTTC. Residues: CASSQADRVGYGYTF.

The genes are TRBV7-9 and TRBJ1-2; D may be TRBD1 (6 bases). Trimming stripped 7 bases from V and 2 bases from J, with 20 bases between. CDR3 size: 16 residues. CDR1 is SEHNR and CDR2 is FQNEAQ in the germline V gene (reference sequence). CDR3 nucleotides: TGTGCCAGCACCCCTAGTTTGGGGGCGGTGAACTATGGCTACACCTTC. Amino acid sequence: CASTPSLGAVNYGYTF. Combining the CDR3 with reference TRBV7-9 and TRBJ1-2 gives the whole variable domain DTGVSQNPRHKITKRGQNVTFRCDPISEHNRLYWYRQTLGQGPEFLTYFQNEAQLEKSRLLSDRFSAERPKGSFSTLEIQRTEQGDSAMYLCASTPSLGAVNYGYTFGSGTRLTVV.

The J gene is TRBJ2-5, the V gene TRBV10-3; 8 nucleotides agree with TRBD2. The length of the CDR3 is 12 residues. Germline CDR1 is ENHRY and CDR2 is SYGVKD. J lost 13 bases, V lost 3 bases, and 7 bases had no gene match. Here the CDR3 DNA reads TGTGCCATCAGTGACCCTCCAGCGGGAGTGTACTTC. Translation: CAISDPPAGVYF.

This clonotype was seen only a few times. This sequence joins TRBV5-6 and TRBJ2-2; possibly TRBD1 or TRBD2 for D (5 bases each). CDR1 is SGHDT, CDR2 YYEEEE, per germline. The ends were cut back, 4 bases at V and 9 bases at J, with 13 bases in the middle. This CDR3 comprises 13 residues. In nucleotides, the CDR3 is TGTGCCAGCAGCCGTAGGGGAGCCCGGGAGCTGTTTTTT. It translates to CASSRRGARELFF.

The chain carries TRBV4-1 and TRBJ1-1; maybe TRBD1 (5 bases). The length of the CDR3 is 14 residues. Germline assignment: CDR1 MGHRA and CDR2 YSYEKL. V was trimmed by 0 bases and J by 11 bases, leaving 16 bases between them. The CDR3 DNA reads TGCGCCAGCAGCCAAGAAGGACAAGCCCAGATGGCTTTCTTT. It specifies CASSQEGQAQMAFF.

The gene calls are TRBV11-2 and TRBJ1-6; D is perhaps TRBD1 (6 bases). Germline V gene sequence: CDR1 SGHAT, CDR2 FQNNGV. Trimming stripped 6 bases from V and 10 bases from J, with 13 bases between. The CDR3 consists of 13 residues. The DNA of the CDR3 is TGTGCCAGCAGACAACAGGGTGGATCACCCCTCCACTTT. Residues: CASRQQGGSPLHF. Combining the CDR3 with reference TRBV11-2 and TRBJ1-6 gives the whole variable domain EAGVAQSPRYKIIEKRQSVAFWCNPISGHATLYWYQQILGQGPKLLIQFQNNGVVDDSQLPKDRFSAERLKGVDSTLKIQPAKLEDSAVYLCASRQQGGSPLHFGNGTRLTVT.

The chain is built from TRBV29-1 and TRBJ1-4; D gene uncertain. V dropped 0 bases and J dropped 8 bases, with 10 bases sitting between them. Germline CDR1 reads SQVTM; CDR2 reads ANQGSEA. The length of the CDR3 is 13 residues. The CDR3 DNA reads TGCAGCGTTGAAGATCTAAGAACGGAAAAACTGTTTTTT. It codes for CSVEDLRTEKLFF.

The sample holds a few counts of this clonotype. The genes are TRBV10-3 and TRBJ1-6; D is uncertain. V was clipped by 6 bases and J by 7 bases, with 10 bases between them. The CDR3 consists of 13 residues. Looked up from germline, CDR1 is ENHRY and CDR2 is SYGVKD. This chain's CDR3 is CAIRGKANSPLHF. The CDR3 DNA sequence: TGTGCCATCAGGGGGAAAGCGAATTCACCCCTCCACTTT.

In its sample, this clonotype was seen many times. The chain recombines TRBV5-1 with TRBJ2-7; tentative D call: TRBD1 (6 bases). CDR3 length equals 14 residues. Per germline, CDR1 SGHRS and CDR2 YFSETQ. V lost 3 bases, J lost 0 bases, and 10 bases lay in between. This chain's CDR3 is CASSYSTGSYEQYF. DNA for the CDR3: TGCGCCAGCAGCTACTCGACAGGCTCCTACGAGCAGTACTTC.